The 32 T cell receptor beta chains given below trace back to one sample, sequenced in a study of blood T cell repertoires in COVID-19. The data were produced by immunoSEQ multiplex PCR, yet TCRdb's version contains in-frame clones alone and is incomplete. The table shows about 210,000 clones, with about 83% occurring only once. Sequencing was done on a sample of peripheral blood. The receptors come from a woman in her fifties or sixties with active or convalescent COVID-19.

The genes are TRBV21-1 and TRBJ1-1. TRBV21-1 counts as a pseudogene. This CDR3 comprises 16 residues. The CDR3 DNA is TGTGCCAGCAGCAAGGAGGCCGGGCAGGTGAACACTGAAGCTTTCTTT. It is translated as CASSKEAGQVNTEAFF.

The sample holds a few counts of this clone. In nucleotides, the CDR3 is TGTGCCAGTGGCCCCCTGGAGGACAGGGGAAATCCTGAAGCTTTCTTT. Protein product: CASGPLEDRGNPEAFF. The rearrangement links TRBV19 to TRBJ1-1, with 9 bases aligning to TRBD1. The CDR3 spans 16 residues. J gave up 6 bases and V 8 bases, and 16 bases lay outside the gene matches. Germline CDR1 reads LNHDA; CDR2 reads SQIVND (reference sequence).

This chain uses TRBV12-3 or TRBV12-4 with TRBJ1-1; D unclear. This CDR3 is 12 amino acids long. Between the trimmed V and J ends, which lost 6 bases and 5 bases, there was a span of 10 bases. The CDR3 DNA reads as TGTGCCAGCAGCATACGGACTACTGAAGCTTTCTTT. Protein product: CASSIRTTEAFF.

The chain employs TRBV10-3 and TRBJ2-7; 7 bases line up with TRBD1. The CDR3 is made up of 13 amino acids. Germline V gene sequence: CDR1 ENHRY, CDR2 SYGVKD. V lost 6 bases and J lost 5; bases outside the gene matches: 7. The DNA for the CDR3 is TGTGCCATCAGGCAGACAGGGTCCCACGAGCAGTACTTC. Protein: CAIRQTGSHEQYF.

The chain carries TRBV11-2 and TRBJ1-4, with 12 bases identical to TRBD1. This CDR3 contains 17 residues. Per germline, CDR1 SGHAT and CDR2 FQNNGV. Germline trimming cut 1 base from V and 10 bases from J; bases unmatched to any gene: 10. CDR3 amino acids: CASSLGPGTGGSGKLFF. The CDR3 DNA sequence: TGTGCCAGCAGCTTAGGCCCCGGGACAGGGGGCTCGGGAAAACTGTTTTTT.

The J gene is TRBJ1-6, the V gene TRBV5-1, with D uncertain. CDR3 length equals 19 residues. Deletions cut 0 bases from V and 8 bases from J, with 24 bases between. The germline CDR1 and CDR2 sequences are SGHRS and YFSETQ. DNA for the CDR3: TGCGCCAGCAGCTTGGGCACCGGAATGGCCGGCAGGTCTGATTCACCCCTCCACTTT. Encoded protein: CASSLGTGMAGRSDSPLHF. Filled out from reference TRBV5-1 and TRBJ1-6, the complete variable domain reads KAGVTQTPRYLIKTRGQQVTLSCSPISGHRSVSWYQQTPGQGLQFLFEYFSETQRNKGNFPGRFSGRQFSNSRSEMNVSTLELGDSALYLCASSLGTGMAGRSDSPLHFGNGTRLTVT.

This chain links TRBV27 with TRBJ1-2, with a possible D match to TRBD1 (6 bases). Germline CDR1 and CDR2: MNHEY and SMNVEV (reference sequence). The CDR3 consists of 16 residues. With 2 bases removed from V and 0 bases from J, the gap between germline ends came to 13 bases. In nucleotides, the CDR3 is TGTGCCAGCAGTTTAGGCCGGACAGCCTCTAACTATGGCTACACCTTC. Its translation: CASSLGRTASNYGYTF.

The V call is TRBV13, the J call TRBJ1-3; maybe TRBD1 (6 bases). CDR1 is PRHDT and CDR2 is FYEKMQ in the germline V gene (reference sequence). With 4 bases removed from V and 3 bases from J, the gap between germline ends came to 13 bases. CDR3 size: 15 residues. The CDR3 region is CASSSQGDGGNTIYF. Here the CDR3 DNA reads TGTGCCAGCAGCTCACAGGGAGATGGTGGAAACACCATATATTTT. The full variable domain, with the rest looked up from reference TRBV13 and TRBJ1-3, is AAGVIQSPRHLIKEKRETATLKCYPIPRHDTVYWYQQGPGQDPQFLISFYEKMQSDKGSIPDRFSAQQFSDYHSELNMSSLELGDSALYFCASSSQGDGGNTIYFGEGSWLTVV.

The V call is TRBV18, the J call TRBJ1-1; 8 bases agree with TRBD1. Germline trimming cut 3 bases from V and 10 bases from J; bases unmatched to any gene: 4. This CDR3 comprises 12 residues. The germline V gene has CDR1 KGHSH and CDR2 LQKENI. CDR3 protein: CASSPIDRGAFF. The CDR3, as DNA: TGTGCCAGCTCACCTATCGACAGGGGAGCTTTCTTT.

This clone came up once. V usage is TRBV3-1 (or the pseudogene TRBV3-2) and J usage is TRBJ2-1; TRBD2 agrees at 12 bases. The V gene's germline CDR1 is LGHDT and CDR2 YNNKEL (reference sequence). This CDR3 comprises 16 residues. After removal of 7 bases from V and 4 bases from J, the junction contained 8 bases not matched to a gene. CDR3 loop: CASKRSGTSGYNEQFF. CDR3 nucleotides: TGTGCCAGCAAGAGGTCCGGGACTAGCGGGTACAATGAGCAGTTCTTC.

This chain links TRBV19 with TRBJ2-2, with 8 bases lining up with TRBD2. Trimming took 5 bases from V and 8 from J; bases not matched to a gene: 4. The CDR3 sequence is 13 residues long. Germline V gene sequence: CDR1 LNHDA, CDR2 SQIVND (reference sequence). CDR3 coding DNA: TGTGCCAGTAGTCCCCGACTAGCGGGGGAGCTGTTTTTT. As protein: CASSPRLAGELFF. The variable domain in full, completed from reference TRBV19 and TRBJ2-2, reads DGGITQSPKYLFRKEGQNVTLSCEQNLNHDAMYWYRQDPGQGLRLIYYSQIVNDFQKGDIAEGYSVSREKKESFPLTVTSAQKNPTAFYLCASSPRLAGELFFGEGSRLTVL.

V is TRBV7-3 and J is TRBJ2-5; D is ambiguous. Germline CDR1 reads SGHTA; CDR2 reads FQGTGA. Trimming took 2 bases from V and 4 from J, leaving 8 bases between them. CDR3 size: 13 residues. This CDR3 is CASSLRSGETQYF. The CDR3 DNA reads TGTGCCAGCAGCTTACGCTCCGGAGAGACCCAGTACTTC.

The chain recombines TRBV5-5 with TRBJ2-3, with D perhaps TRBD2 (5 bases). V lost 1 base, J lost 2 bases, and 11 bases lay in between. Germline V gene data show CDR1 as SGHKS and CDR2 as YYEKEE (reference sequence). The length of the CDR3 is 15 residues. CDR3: CASSLSQTITDTQYF. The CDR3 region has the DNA TGTGCCAGCAGCTTGAGTCAGACTATCACAGATACGCAGTATTTT.

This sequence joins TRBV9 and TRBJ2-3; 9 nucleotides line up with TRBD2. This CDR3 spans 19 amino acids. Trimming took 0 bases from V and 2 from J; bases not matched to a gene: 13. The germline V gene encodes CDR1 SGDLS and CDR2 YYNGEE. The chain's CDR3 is CASSVVGRWREGSTDTQYF. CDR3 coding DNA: TGTGCCAGCAGCGTAGTGGGAAGGTGGCGGGAGGGTTCCACAGATACGCAGTATTTT.

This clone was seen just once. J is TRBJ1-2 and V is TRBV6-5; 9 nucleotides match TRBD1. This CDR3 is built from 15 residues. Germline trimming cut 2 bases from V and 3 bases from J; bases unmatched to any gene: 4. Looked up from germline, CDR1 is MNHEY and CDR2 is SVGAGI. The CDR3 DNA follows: TGTGCCAGCAGTTACGGGGACAGGGTGTACTATGGCTACACCTTC. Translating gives CASSYGDRVYYGYTF.

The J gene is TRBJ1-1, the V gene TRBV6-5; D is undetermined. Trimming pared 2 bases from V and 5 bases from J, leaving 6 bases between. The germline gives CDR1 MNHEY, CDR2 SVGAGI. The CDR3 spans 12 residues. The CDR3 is CASSYAATEAFF. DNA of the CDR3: TGTGCCAGCAGTTACGCTGCGACTGAAGCTTTCTTT.

For the CDR3, the DNA is TGCAGTGCTAGTGGTCCGTCCCGGACTGAAGCTTTCTTT. Amino acid sequence: CSASGPSRTEAFF. The J gene is TRBJ1-1, the V gene TRBV20-1; D gene unclear. Trimming removed 3 bases from V and 5 bases from J, with 13 bases in between. The CDR3 loop spans 13 amino acids. Germline V gives CDR1 DFQATT, CDR2 SNEGSKA (reference sequence).

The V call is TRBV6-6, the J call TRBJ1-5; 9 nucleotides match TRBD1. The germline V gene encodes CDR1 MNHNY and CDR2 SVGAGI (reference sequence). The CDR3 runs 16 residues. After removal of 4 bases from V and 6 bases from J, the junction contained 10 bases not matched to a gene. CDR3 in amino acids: CASSSPGQGKGQPQHF. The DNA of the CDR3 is TGTGCCAGCAGTTCCCCGGGACAGGGTAAGGGTCAGCCCCAGCATTTT.

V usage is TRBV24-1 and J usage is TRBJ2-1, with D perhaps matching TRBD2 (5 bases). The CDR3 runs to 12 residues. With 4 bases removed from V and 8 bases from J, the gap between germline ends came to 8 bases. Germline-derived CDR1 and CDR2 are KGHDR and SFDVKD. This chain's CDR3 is CATSESSYEQFF. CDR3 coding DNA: TGTGCCACCAGTGAGTCTAGCTATGAGCAGTTCTTC.

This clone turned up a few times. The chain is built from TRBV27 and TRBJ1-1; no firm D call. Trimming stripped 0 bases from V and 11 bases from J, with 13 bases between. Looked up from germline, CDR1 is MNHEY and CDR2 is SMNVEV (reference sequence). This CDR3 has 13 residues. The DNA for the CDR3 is TGTGCCAGCAGTTTATCGGTTGGCCGAGGGGCTTTCTTT. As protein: CASSLSVGRGAFF.

CDR3 amino acids: CASSIGGGPDTQYF. The DNA of the CDR3 is TGTGCCAGTAGTATTGGGGGGGGCCCAGATACGCAGTATTTT. This chain joins TRBV19 and TRBJ2-3; tentatively, D is TRBD2 (7 bases). Per the germline V gene, CDR1 is LNHDA and CDR2 is SQIVND (reference sequence). The CDR3 is 14 residues long. Trimming shortened V by 3 bases and J by 4 bases, and 11 bases separated the two germline ends. The whole variable domain, remainder taken from reference TRBV19 and TRBJ2-3, is DGGITQSPKYLFRKEGQNVTLSCEQNLNHDAMYWYRQDPGQGLRLIYYSQIVNDFQKGDIAEGYSVSREKKESFPLTVTSAQKNPTAFYLCASSIGGGPDTQYFGPGTRLTVL.

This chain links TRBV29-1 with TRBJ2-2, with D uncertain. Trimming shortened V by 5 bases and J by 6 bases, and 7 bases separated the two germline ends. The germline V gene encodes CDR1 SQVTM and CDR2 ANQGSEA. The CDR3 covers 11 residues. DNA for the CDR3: TGCAGCGTTTCCAGCGCCGGGGAGCTGTTTTTT. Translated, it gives CSVSSAGELFF.

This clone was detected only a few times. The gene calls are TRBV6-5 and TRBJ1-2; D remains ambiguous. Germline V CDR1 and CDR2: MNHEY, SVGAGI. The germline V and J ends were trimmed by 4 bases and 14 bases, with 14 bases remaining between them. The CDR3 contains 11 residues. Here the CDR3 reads CASSFGELATF. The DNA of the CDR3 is TGTGCCAGCAGTTTCGGAGAACTGGCGACCTTC.

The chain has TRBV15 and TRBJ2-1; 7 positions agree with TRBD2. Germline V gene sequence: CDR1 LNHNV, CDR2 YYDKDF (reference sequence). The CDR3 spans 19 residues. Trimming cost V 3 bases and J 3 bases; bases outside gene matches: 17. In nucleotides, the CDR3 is TGTGCCACCAGCAGTCGGGCCAGCGGGAAAGGGGCCCGCTACAATGAGCAGTTCTTC. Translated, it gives CATSSRASGKGARYNEQFF.

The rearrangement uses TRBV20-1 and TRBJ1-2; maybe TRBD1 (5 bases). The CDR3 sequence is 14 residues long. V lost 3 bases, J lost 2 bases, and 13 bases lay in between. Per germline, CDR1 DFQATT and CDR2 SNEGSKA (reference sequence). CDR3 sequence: CSASVREGNYGYTF. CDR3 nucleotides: TGCAGTGCTAGTGTCAGGGAAGGGAACTATGGCTACACCTTC.

CDR3 residues: CASSRGTSGETQYF. In DNA, the CDR3 is TGTGCCAGCAGCCGAGGGACATCTGGGGAGACCCAGTACTTC. V usage is TRBV7-9 and J usage is TRBJ2-5; possibly TRBD1 for D (6 bases). In germline, CDR1 is SEHNR, CDR2 FQNEAQ (reference sequence). Trimming removed 5 bases from V and 5 bases from J, with 15 bases in between. The CDR3 loop spans 14 amino acids. The full variable domain, completed using reference TRBV7-9 and TRBJ2-5, is DTGVSQNPRHKITKRGQNVTFRCDPISEHNRLYWYRQTLGQGPEFLTYFQNEAQLEKSRLLSDRFSAERPKGSFSTLEIQRTEQGDSAMYLCASSRGTSGETQYFGPGTRLLVL.

The CDR3: CATSRGDSYTDTQYF. In nucleotides, the CDR3 is TGTGCCACCAGCAGAGGTGACAGCTACACAGATACGCAGTATTTT. V and J are TRBV15 and TRBJ2-3; possibly TRBD1 for D (5 bases). Trimming shortened V by 1 base and J by 2 bases, and 10 bases separated the two germline ends. The germline CDR1 and CDR2 sequences are LNHNV and YYDKDF (reference sequence). The CDR3 length is 15 residues.

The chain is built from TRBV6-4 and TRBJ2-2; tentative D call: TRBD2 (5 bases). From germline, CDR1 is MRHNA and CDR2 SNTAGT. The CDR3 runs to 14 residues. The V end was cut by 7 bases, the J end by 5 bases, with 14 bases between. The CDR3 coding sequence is TGTGCCAGCATCCCCCCCGGGGATACCGGGGAGCTGTTTTTT. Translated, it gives CASIPPGDTGELFF.

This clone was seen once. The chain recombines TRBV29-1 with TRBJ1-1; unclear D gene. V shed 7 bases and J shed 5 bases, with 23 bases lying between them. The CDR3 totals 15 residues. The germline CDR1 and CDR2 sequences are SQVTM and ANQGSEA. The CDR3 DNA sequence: TGCAGCGCAATCGGAGTGGGAGCGACGAGGACTGAAGCTTTCTTT. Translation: CSAIGVGATRTEAFF.

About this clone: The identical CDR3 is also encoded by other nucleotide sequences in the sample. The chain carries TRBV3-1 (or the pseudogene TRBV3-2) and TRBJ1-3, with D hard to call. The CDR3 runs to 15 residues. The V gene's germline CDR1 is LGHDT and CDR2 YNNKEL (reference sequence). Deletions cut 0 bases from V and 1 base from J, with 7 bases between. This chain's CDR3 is CASSQDRGSGNTIYF. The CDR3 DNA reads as TGTGCCAGCAGCCAAGATCGGGGATCTGGAAACACCATATATTTT.

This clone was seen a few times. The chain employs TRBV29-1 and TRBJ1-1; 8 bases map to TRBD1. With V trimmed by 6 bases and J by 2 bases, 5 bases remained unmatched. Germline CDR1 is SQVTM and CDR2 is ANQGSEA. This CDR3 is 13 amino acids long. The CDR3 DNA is TGCAGCGTGTGGGACAGGCTTAACACTGAAGCTTTCTTT. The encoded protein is CSVWDRLNTEAFF.

CDR3 protein: CASSLTAPGLTRGGYTF. The CDR3, as DNA: TGTGCCAGCAGCCTAACCGCCCCGGGTCTGACACGAGGGGGCTACACCTTC. The rearrangement uses TRBV7-8 and TRBJ1-2; D gene ambiguous. CDR3 size: 17 residues. V gave up 5 bases and J gave up 8 bases, with 27 bases separating them. Germline values: CDR1 SGHVS, CDR2 FQNEAQ.